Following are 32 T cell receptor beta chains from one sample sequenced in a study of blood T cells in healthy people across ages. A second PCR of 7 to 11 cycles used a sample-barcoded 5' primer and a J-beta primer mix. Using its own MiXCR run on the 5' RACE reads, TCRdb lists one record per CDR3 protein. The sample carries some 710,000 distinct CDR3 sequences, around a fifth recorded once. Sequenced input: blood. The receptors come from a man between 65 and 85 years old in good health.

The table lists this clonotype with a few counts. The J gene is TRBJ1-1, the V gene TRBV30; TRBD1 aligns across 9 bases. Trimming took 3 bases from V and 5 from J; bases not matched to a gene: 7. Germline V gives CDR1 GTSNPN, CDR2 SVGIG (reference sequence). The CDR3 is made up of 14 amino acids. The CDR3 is CAWSAGTGRTEAFF. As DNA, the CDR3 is TGTGCCTGGAGCGCCGGGACAGGGCGTACTGAAGCTTTCTTT.

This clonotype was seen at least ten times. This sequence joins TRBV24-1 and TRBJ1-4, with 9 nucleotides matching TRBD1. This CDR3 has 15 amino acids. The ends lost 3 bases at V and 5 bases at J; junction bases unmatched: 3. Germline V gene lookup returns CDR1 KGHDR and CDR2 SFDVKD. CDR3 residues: CATSDPGQGNEKLFF. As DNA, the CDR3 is TGTGCCACCAGTGATCCGGGACAGGGAAATGAAAAACTGTTTTTT.

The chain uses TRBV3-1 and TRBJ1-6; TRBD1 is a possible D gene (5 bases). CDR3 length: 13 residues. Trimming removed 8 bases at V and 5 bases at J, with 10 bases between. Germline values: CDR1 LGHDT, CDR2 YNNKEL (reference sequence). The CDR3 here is CASAEGHNSPLHF. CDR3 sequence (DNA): TGTGCCAGCGCGGAGGGGCATAATTCACCCCTCCACTTT.

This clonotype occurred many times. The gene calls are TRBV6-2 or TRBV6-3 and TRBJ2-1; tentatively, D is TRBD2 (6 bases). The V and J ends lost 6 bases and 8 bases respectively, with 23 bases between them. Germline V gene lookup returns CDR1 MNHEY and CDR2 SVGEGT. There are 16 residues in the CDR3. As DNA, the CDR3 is TGTGCCAGCAGCCGGACGGGACTGGCGATGTTGGATGAGCAGTTCTTC. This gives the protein CASSRTGLAMLDEQFF.

The CDR3 is CASSRGTGWASGNTIYF. DNA for the CDR3: TGTGCCAGCAGCAGAGGGACAGGGTGGGCTTCTGGAAACACCATATATTTT. The chain is built from TRBV7-8 and TRBJ1-3; 9 bases agree with TRBD1. J gave up 1 base and V 5 bases, and 9 bases lay outside the gene matches. The length of the CDR3 is 17 residues. The germline gives CDR1 SGHVS, CDR2 FQNEAQ.

The CDR3: CASRGIGDEQFF. In DNA, the CDR3 is TGTGCCAGCAGGGGGATCGGGGATGAGCAGTTCTTC. The chain employs TRBV9 and TRBJ2-1, with TRBD2 as a possible D gene (5 bases). Per the germline V gene, CDR1 is SGDLS and CDR2 is YYNGEE. V lost 5 bases, J lost 8 bases, and 11 bases lay in between. The CDR3 runs to 12 residues.

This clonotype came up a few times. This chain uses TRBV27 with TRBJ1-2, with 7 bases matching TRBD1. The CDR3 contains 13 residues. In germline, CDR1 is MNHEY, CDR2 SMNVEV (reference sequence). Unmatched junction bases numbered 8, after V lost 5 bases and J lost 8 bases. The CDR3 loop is CASSRTGAWGYTF. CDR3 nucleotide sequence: TGTGCCAGCAGTAGAACAGGGGCCTGGGGCTACACCTTC.

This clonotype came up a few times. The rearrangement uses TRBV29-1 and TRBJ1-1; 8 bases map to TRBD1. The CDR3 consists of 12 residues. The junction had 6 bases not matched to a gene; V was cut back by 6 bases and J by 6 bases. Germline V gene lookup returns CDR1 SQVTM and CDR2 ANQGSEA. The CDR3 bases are TGCAGCGTGAGGACAGGGAAATCTGAAGCTTTCTTT. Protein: CSVRTGKSEAFF.

This chain's CDR3 is CASSQDWTRIETQYF. The CDR3 coding sequence is TGTGCCAGCAGCCAAGATTGGACCAGAATAGAGACCCAGTACTTC. V and J are TRBV14 and TRBJ2-5; D ambiguous. Germline CDR1 reads SGHDN; CDR2 reads FVKESK. The CDR3 covers 15 residues. V was shortened by 0 bases and J by 4 bases, with 12 bases between the two germline ends.

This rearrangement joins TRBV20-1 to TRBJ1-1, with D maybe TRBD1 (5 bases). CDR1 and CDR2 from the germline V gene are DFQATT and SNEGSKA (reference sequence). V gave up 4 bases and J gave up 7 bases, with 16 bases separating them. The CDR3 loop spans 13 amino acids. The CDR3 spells CSANLGGIGEAFF. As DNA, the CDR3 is TGCAGTGCTAATCTTGGGGGGATCGGTGAAGCTTTCTTT.

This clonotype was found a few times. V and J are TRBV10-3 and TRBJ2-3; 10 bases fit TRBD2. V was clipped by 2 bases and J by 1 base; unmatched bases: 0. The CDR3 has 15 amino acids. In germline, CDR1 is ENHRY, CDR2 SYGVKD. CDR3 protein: CAISELAGGTDTQYF. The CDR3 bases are TGTGCCATCAGTGAGCTAGCGGGGGGCACAGATACGCAGTATTTT.

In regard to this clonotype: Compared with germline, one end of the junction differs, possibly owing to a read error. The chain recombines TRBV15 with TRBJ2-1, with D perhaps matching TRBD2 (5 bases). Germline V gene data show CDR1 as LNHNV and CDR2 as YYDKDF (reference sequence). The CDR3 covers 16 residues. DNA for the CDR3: TGTGCCACCAACAGAGATCGACTACCCGCCTACAATGAGCAGTTCTTC. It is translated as CATNRDRLPAYNEQFF.

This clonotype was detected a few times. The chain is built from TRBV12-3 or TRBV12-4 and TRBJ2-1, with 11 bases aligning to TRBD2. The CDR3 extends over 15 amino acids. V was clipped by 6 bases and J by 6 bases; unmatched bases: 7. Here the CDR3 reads CASRSLAGGFNEQFF. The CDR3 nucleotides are TGTGCCAGCAGATCCCTAGCGGGGGGATTCAATGAGCAGTTCTTC.

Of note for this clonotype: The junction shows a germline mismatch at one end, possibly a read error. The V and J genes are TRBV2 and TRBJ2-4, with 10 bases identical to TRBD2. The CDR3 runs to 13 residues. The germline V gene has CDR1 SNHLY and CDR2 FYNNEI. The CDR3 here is CASRLAGLNILYF. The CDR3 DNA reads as TGTGCCAGCAGACTAGCGGGATTAAACATTCTGTACTTC.

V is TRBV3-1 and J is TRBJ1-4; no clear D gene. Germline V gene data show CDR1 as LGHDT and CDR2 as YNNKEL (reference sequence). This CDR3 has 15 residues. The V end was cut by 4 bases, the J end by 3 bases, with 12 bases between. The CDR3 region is CASSPSHGSNEKLFF. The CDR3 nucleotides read TGTGCCAGCAGCCCTTCTCACGGGTCTAATGAAAAACTGTTTTTT.

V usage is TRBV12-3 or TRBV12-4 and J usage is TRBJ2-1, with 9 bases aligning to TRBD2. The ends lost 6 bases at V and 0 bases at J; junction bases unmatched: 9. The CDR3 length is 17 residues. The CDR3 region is CASSSPTSGNSYNEQFF. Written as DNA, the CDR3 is TGTGCCAGCAGCTCCCCGACTAGCGGAAACTCCTACAATGAGCAGTTCTTC.

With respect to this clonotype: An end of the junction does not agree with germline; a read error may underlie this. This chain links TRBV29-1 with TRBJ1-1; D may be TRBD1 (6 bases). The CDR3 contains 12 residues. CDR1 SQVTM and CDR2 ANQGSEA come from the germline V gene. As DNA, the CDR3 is TGCAGCGCGGGACAAACGAACACTGAAGCTTCCTTT. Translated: CSAGQTNTEASF.

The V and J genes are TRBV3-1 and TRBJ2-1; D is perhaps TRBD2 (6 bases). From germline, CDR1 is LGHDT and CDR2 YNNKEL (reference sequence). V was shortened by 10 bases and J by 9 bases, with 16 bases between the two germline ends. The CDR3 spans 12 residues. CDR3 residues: CATRRLSGEQFF. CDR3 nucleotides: TGTGCCACCAGACGACTTAGCGGTGAGCAGTTCTTC.

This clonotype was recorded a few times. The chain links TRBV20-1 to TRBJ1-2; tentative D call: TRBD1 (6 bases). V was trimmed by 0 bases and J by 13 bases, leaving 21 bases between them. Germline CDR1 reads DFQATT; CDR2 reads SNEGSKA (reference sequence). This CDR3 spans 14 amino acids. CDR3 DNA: TGCAGTGCTAGAGATCCAGGGCGTCGTATAGGGGGCACCTTC. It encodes CSARDPGRRIGGTF.

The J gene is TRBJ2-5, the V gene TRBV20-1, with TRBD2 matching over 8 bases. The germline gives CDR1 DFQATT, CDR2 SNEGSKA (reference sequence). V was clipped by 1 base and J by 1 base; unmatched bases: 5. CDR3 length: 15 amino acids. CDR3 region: CSARAGSGAQETQYF. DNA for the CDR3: TGCAGTGCTAGAGCGGGTAGCGGGGCCCAAGAGACCCAGTACTTC.

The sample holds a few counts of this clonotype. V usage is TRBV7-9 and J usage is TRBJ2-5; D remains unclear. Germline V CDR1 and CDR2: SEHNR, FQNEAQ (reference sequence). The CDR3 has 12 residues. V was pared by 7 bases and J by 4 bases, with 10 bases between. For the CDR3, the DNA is TGTGCCAGCAACCGAGATCCAGAGACCCAGTACTTC. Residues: CASNRDPETQYF.

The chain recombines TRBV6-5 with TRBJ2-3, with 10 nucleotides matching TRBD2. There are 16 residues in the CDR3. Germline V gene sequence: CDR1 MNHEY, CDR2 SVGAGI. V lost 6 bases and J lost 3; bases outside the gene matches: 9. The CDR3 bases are TGTGCCAGCAGCGCCACCCCACTAGCGGGGACAGATACGCAGTATTTT. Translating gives CASSATPLAGTDTQYF.

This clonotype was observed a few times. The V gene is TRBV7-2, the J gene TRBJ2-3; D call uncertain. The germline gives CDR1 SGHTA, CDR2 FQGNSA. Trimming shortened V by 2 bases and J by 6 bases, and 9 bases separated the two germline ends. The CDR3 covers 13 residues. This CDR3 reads CASSLTQGDTQYF. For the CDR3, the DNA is TGTGCCAGCAGCTTAACCCAAGGGGATACGCAGTATTTT.

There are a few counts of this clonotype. Written as DNA, the CDR3 is TGTGCCAGCAGCCAAGATTTGGAACAGAGAGAGACCCAGTACTTC. Translated, it gives CASSQDLEQRETQYF. The gene calls are TRBV3-1 and TRBJ2-5; D gene unclear. Germline CDR1 is LGHDT and CDR2 is YNNKEL (reference sequence). V was cut by 0 bases and J by 4 bases, with 12 bases left in between. This CDR3 contains 15 residues.

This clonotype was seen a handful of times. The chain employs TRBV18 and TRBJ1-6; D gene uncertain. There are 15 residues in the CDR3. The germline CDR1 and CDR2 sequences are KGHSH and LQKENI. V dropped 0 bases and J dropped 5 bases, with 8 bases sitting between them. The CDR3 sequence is CASSPPFGDNSPLHF. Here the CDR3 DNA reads TGTGCCAGCTCACCACCCTTTGGGGATAATTCACCCCTCCACTTT.

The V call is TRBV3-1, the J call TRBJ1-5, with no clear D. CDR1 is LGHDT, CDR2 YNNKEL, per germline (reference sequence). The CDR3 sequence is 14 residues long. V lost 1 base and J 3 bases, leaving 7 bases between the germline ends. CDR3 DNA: TGTGCCAGCAGCCAAGGTATAACCAATCAGCCCCAGCATTTT. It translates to CASSQGITNQPQHF.

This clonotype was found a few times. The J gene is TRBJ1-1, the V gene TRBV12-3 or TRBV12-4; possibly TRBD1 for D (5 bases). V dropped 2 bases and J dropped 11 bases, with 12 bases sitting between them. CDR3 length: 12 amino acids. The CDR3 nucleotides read TGTGCCAGCAGTTTACAGGGTCCAGGGGCTTTCTTT. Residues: CASSLQGPGAFF.

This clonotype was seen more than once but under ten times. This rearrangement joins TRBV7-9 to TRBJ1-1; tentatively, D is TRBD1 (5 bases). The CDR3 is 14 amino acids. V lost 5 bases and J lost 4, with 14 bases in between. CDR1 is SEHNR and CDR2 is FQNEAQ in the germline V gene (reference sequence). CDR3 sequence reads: CASSPYQGGTEAFF. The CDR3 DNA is TGTGCCAGCAGCCCCTATCAGGGAGGCACTGAAGCTTTCTTT.

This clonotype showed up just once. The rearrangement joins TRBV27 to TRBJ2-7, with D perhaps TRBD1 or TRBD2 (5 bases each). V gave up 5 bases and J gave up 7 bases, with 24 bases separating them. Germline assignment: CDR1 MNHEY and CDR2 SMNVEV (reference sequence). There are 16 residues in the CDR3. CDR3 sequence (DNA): TGTGCCAGCAGTCCTTGTGGTTTAGTGGGGACGGTAGAGCAGTACGTC. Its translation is CASSPCGLVGTVEQYV.

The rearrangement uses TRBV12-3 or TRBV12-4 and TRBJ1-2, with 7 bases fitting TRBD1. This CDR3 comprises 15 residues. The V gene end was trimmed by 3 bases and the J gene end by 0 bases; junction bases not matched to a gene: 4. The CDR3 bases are TGTGCCAGCAGTTTCTACAGGGGTTCTAACTATGGCTACACCTTC. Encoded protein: CASSFYRGSNYGYTF.

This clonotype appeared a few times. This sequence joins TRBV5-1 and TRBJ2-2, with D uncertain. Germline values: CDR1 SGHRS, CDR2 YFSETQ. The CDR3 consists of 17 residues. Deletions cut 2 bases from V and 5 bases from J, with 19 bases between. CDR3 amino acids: CASSFPGPHGYTGELFF. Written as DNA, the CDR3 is TGCGCCAGCAGCTTTCCGGGCCCACATGGATATACCGGGGAGCTGTTTTTT.

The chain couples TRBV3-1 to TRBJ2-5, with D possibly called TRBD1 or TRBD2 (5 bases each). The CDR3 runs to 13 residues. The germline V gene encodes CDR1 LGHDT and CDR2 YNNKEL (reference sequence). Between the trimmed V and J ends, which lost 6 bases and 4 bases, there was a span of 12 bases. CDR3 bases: TGTGCCAGCAGGGGACCGGCGGGAGAGACCCAGTACTTC. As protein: CASRGPAGETQYF.